This record covers a single TCR beta chain. Its specificity is not known. The source of the sample is a study of post-analysis software for immune sequencing data. The wider study: The disease courses spanned relapsing-remitting, secondary progressive and progressive-relapsing forms of multiple sclerosis.

General study findings and limits: Patients carried five TRBV segments more frequently than controls did, and TRBV5-6, TRBV5-1 and TRBV20-1 were among them. Controls significantly exceeded multiple sclerosis patients in normalized Chao1 diversity.

Prepared libraries of TCR beta cDNA carried unique molecular identifiers. T cells numbering roughly 1 to 10 million yielded some 520,000 cDNA molecules. TCRdb redid the calling of the PCR reads with MiXCR, one entry per CDR3 protein. This sample has hundreds of thousands of distinct CDR3 sequences, with roughly 45% found just once. V was clipped by 0 bases and J by 8 bases, with 14 bases between them. There are 14 residues in the CDR3. Looked up from germline, CDR1 is SGHRS and CDR2 is YFSETQ. The sequence was obtained from a girl under 18 with multiple sclerosis. V is TRBV5-1 and J is TRBJ1-1, with D possibly matching TRBD1 (5 bases). Material for sequencing was blood. CDR3 residues: CASSLAGGAGEAFF. The CDR3 DNA follows: TGCGCCAGCAGCTTGGCCGGGGGAGCCGGCGAAGCTTTCTTT.